This T cell receptor beta chain was documented in a study of cytomegalovirus exposure and HLA in healthy donors. Study-wide findings and caveats: Sequencing probably produced one cluster of sequence variants that were highly shared. Earlier analysis yielded a pattern in which most TCR beta V segments were productive about 90% or about 30% of the time. Most sequenced TCRs were rare (though some public TCRs occurred in many donors). As a later analysis showed, several of the most significant clusters appeared to be linked to common viral pathogens.

Worth noting for this clone: Its antigen is as yet unknown. This specimen includes other DNA sequences encoding the same CDR3.

CDR1 SGHVS and CDR2 FNYEAQ come from the germline V gene. This CDR3 comprises 12 residues. Trimming removed 6 bases from V and 3 bases from J, with 8 bases in between. The PCR used 60 Vbeta and 13 Jbeta primers. Generated by immunoSEQ multiplex PCR, the TCRdb table keeps only in-frame clones and is missing some. The table has some 95,000 clones, over 70% seen once. The source is a middle-aged woman in good health and CMV-seronegative. Sequences were obtained from PBMCs. V is TRBV7-6 and J is TRBJ2-5; no clear D gene. The CDR3 reads CASSHREETQYF. The CDR3 DNA reads as TGTGCCAGCAGTCACCGAGAAGAGACCCAGTACTTC.